This passage covers 31 T cell receptor beta chains from one sample sequenced in a study of blood T cell repertoires in COVID-19. Assay used: immunoSEQ multiplex PCR; TCRdb lists only in-frame clones, some missing. The sample holds 100,000 to 150,000 clones; approximately 81% are singletons and the top ten take 5.5%. The sequenced sample was peripheral blood. Source of these receptors: a man aged 55 to 70 with acute or convalescent COVID-19.

This clone was seen only a few times. The chain is built from TRBV3-1 (or the pseudogene TRBV3-2) and TRBJ2-1; 13 nucleotides align to TRBD2. J lost 7 bases, V lost 4 bases, and 4 bases had no gene match. The CDR3 contains 15 residues. Germline-derived CDR1 and CDR2 are LGHDT and YNNKEL (reference sequence). The CDR3 here is CASSPGLAGVNEQFF. The CDR3 DNA follows: TGTGCCAGCAGCCCCGGACTAGCGGGGGTGAATGAGCAGTTCTTC.

This clone was picked up a small number of times. V is TRBV19 and J is TRBJ2-3; 8 nucleotides line up with TRBD1. The CDR3 length is 15 residues. CDR1 LNHDA and CDR2 SQIVND come from the germline V gene (reference sequence). The trim removed 6 bases at V and 0 bases at J, leaving 5 bases unmatched. The CDR3 sequence is CASRRDRISTDTQYF. Written as DNA, the CDR3 is TGTGCCAGTAGGCGGGACAGGATTAGCACAGATACGCAGTATTTT.

This clone came up a few times. The V and J genes are TRBV3-1 (or the pseudogene TRBV3-2) and TRBJ1-3; weak D call: TRBD1 (5 bases). Germline lookup yields CDR1 LGHDT and CDR2 YNNKEL (reference sequence). V dropped 8 bases and J dropped 7 bases, with 15 bases sitting between them. The CDR3 length is 13 residues. The CDR3 DNA follows: TGTGCCAGCGGGGGGAGTCTTGGGAACACCATATATTTT. Translation: CASGGSLGNTIYF.

The chain is built from TRBV6-1 and TRBJ1-2, with D maybe TRBD1 (6 bases). Per the germline V gene, CDR1 is MNHNS and CDR2 is SASEGT. V was clipped by 3 bases and J by 0 bases, with 11 bases between them. The CDR3 runs 15 residues. The CDR3 region is CASSEIQGANYGYTF. The CDR3 nucleotides read TGTGCCAGCAGTGAGATACAGGGAGCTAACTATGGCTACACCTTC.

This sequence joins TRBV6-6 and TRBJ2-1, with D tentatively TRBD2 (5 bases). The CDR3 totals 17 residues. Germline values: CDR1 MNHNY, CDR2 SVGAGI (reference sequence). The V gene lost 5 bases and the J gene lost 6 bases, with 23 bases spanning the gap. CDR3: CASSPRGRWNSINEQFF. In nucleotides, the CDR3 is TGTGCCAGCAGTCCCCGCGGGCGGTGGAACTCCATCAATGAGCAGTTCTTC.

This chain joins TRBV29-1 and TRBJ1-2; D remains unclear. The CDR3 runs 11 residues. Trimming pared 6 bases from V and 5 bases from J, leaving 10 bases between. Per the germline V gene, CDR1 is SQVTM and CDR2 is ANQGSEA. The CDR3 spells CSVALKYGYTF. The DNA for the CDR3 is TGCAGCGTGGCCTTGAAGTATGGCTACACCTTC. Drawing the rest from reference TRBV29-1 and TRBJ1-2, the complete variable domain is SAVISQKPSRDICQRGTSLTIQCQVDSQVTMMFWYRQQPGQSLTLIATANQGSEATYESGFVIDKFPISRPNLTFSTLTVSNMSPEDSSIYLCSVALKYGYTFGSGTRLTVV.

The V call is TRBV19, the J call TRBJ2-6; no definite D call. CDR3 length equals 15 residues. Trimming pared 9 bases from V and 4 bases from J, leaving 16 bases between. Germline V gene data show CDR1 as LNHDA and CDR2 as SQIVND (reference sequence). DNA of the CDR3: TGTGCCAGCGCCCTGATTACTCCCGGGGCCAACGTCCTGACTTTC. Encoded protein: CASALITPGANVLTF.

The chain has TRBV6-5 and TRBJ2-7; TRBD2 aligns across 9 bases. Germline-derived CDR1 and CDR2 are MNHEY and SVGAGI. CDR3 size: 14 residues. V dropped 7 bases and J dropped 3; count of bases not matched to a gene: 7. The CDR3 sequence is CASTLSGGFYEQYF. The DNA for the CDR3 is TGTGCCAGCACCCTAAGCGGGGGGTTCTACGAGCAGTACTTC.

The chain couples TRBV11-3 to TRBJ1-4, with TRBD1 matching over 7 bases. Trimming cost V 5 bases and J 8 bases; bases outside gene matches: 11. Germline assignment: CDR1 SGHNT and CDR2 YENEEA. The CDR3 has 15 amino acids. In nucleotides, the CDR3 is TGTGCCAGCAGCCCTCCGAGACAGGGAACGGAAAAACTGTTTTTT. It yields the protein CASSPPRQGTEKLFF. The complete variable domain, with remaining parts taken from reference TRBV11-3 and TRBJ1-4, reads EAGVVQSPRYKIIEKKQPVAFWCNPISGHNTLYWYLQNLGQGPELLIRYENEEAVDDSQLPKDRFSAERLKGVDSTLKIQPAELGDSAVYLCASSPPRQGTEKLFFGSGTQLSVL.

The rearrangement joins TRBV27 to TRBJ1-2, with TRBD1 identical over 7 bases. CDR1 is MNHEY, CDR2 SMNVEV, per germline (reference sequence). The CDR3 runs to 14 residues. Losses at the gene ends were 4 bases for V and 7 bases for J; bases not matched to a gene: 9. The DNA for the CDR3 is TGTGCCAGCAGTTCACGACAGGGCTGGAGTGGCTACACCTTC. Its translation: CASSSRQGWSGYTF.

The chain couples TRBV28 to TRBJ1-2, with D unclear. The CDR3 is made up of 15 amino acids. Trimming took off 4 bases at V and 4 bases at J, with 16 bases between the two ends. The V gene's germline CDR1 is MDHEN and CDR2 SYDVKM. The CDR3 loop reads CASSSQNGRGYGYTF. The CDR3 coding sequence is TGTGCCAGCAGTTCACAAAACGGACGGGGCTATGGCTACACCTTC.

This clone has only one observation. The rearrangement links TRBV3-1 (or the pseudogene TRBV3-2) to TRBJ2-1; 7 bases are a match to TRBD2. The V gene end was trimmed by 0 bases and the J gene end by 4 bases; junction bases not matched to a gene: 3. The length of the CDR3 is 15 residues. Germline V gene data show CDR1 as LGHDT and CDR2 as YNNKEL (reference sequence). The CDR3 spells CASSQEAGKYNEQFF. CDR3 DNA: TGTGCCAGCAGCCAAGAAGCGGGAAAGTACAATGAGCAGTTCTTC.

CDR3 DNA sequence: TGCGCCAGCAGCTCCCGACAGGGTAGCTATACGCAGTATTTT. Translated, it gives CASSSRQGSYTQYF. The chain combines TRBV5-1 with TRBJ2-3; 7 bases agree with TRBD1. The V gene end was trimmed by 3 bases and the J gene end by 7 bases; junction bases not matched to a gene: 8. The CDR3 spans 14 residues. Germline V lookup: CDR1 SGHRS, CDR2 YFSETQ.

The J gene is TRBJ2-1, the V gene TRBV12-5; a possible D gene is TRBD2 (5 bases). The germline CDR1 and CDR2 sequences are LGHNT and FRNRAP. This CDR3 region has 18 residues. Trimming pared 1 base from V and 2 bases from J, leaving 18 bases between. The CDR3 region has the DNA TGTGCTAGTGGTTTGGGCCCCTTTGGCGGGCGGACCTACAATGAGCAGTTCTTC. Its translation: CASGLGPFGGRTYNEQFF.

V gene TRBV14 combines with J gene TRBJ2-5, with 7 positions matching TRBD1. V lost 5 bases, J lost 2 bases, and 11 bases stayed unmatched. The V gene's germline CDR1 is SGHDN and CDR2 FVKESK. The CDR3 has 16 amino acids. The CDR3: CASSVNRGLAQETQYF. CDR3 DNA sequence: TGTGCCAGCAGCGTAAACAGGGGTCTTGCACAAGAGACCCAGTACTTC.

The V and J genes are TRBV5-1 and TRBJ1-1, with TRBD1 matching 9 bases. CDR3 length: 18 amino acids. The germline CDR1 and CDR2 sequences are SGHRS and YFSETQ. Losses at the gene ends were 3 bases for V and 5 bases for J; bases not matched to a gene: 17. Here the CDR3 DNA reads TGCGCCAGCAGCTGGGGCCCCGGACAGGGGAGTTTGGGGACTGAAGCTTTCTTT. This sequence encodes CASSWGPGQGSLGTEAFF.

The gene calls are TRBV20-1 and TRBJ2-2; either TRBD1 or TRBD2 may supply D (7 bases each). Trimming took off 3 bases at V and 5 bases at J, with 13 bases between the two ends. The length of the CDR3 is 14 residues. Germline lookup yields CDR1 DFQATT and CDR2 SNEGSKA (reference sequence). In nucleotides, the CDR3 is TGCAGTGCTAGTGAGCGGGGACAGACCGGGGAGCTGTTTTTT. Protein: CSASERGQTGELFF.

The chain couples TRBV15 to TRBJ1-1; D unclear. This CDR3 is 13 amino acids long. The V end lost 3 bases, the J end lost 5 bases, and 10 bases lay between the germline ends. The V gene's germline CDR1 is LNHNV and CDR2 YYDKDF (reference sequence). The CDR3 DNA is TGTGCCACCAGCAGGTCGCGGGTAACTGAAGCTTTCTTT. This sequence encodes CATSRSRVTEAFF.

This clone was detected only a few times. This chain links TRBV11-2 with TRBJ2-1, with TRBD2 identical over 11 bases. CDR3 length: 14 amino acids. The J segment lost 5 bases and the V segment lost 5 bases, leaving 2 bases of the junction unmatched. Germline V CDR1 and CDR2: SGHAT, FQNNGV. CDR3: CASSPSGGHNEQFF. DNA for the CDR3: TGTGCCAGCAGCCCTAGCGGGGGGCACAATGAGCAGTTCTTC.

CDR3 DNA sequence: TGTGCCAGCAGCTTAGAACTAGCACATACGCAGTATTTT. It specifies CASSLELAHTQYF. This chain joins TRBV7-8 and TRBJ2-3, with a tentative D call TRBD2 (6 bases). The CDR3 sequence is 13 residues long. Trimming cost V 1 base and J 7 bases, with 9 bases left between them. CDR1 is SGHVS, CDR2 FQNEAQ, per germline.

The chain carries TRBV6-1 and TRBJ1-6; D may be TRBD1 (6 bases). Germline values: CDR1 MNHNS, CDR2 SASEGT. This CDR3 is 16 amino acids long. V was pared by 3 bases and J by 4 bases, with 13 bases between. CDR3 DNA: TGTGCCAGCAGTGAGAGGACAGAATTTTATAATTCACCCCTCCACTTT. This codes for CASSERTEFYNSPLHF.

The chain couples TRBV15 to TRBJ1-1; D gene uncertain. This CDR3 is built from 14 residues. The V gene lost 5 bases and the J gene lost 6 bases, with 16 bases spanning the gap. Germline V gene sequence: CDR1 LNHNV, CDR2 YYDKDF (reference sequence). CDR3 amino acids: CATSRGMERAEAFF. The CDR3 nucleotides are TGTGCCACCAGCCGCGGTATGGAAAGAGCTGAAGCTTTCTTT. Variable domain in full (rest from reference TRBV15 and TRBJ1-1): DAMVIQNPRYQVTQFGKPVTLSCSQTLNHNVMYWYQQKSSQAPKLLFHYYDKDFNNEADTPDNFQSRRPNTSFCFLDIRSPGLGDTAMYLCATSRGMERAEAFFGQGTRLTVV.

This clone has just one count. The chain employs TRBV4-1 and TRBJ2-7, with 7 bases lining up with TRBD1. The CDR3 is 15 amino acids. Germline values: CDR1 MGHRA, CDR2 YSYEKL. The trim removed 4 bases at V and 4 bases at J, leaving 10 bases unmatched. CDR3 sequence reads: CASSREMTGNYEQYF. The DNA for the CDR3 is TGCGCCAGCAGCCGGGAAATGACAGGGAATTACGAGCAGTACTTC.

V usage is TRBV5-1 and J usage is TRBJ1-4; 7 bases match TRBD1. Germline CDR1 SGHRS, CDR2 YFSETQ. The CDR3 spans 16 residues. The V segment lost 2 bases and the J segment 3 bases; nucleotides outside the gene matches: 7. This CDR3 is CASSFDRDRPNEKLFF. The CDR3 DNA is TGCGCCAGCAGCTTTGACAGGGACCGGCCTAATGAAAAACTGTTTTTT.

J is TRBJ2-7 and V is TRBV5-1; 10 positions agree with TRBD1. The V gene's germline CDR1 is SGHRS and CDR2 YFSETQ. V lost 6 bases, J lost 1 base, and 19 bases stayed unmatched. This CDR3 is 19 amino acids long. CDR3 DNA: TGCGCCAGCACCCAAACGATTCTGGGACAGGGGCTCTCGTCCTACGAGCAGTACTTC. This encodes CASTQTILGQGLSSYEQYF.

V usage is TRBV9 and J usage is TRBJ2-1; a weak D match, TRBD1 (6 bases). Germline V gives CDR1 SGDLS, CDR2 YYNGEE. The CDR3 totals 14 residues. The V end lost 4 bases, the J end lost 1 base, and 9 bases lay between the germline ends. In DNA, the CDR3 is TGTGCCAGCAGCCACGGACAGTCCTACAATGAGCAGTTCTTC. Translated, it gives CASSHGQSYNEQFF.

This chain joins TRBV19 and TRBJ1-1, with no clear D. Per the germline V gene, CDR1 is LNHDA and CDR2 is SQIVND (reference sequence). The CDR3 contains 13 residues. V lost 3 bases and J lost 11, with 16 bases in between. The DNA for the CDR3 is TGTGCCAGTAGTATTGCGGGGTACGGGATCGCTTTCTTT. Translation: CASSIAGYGIAFF.

This clone showed up just once. The chain links TRBV19 to TRBJ1-1; 9 bases are shared with TRBD1. Germline V lookup: CDR1 LNHDA, CDR2 SQIVND (reference sequence). The CDR3 has 14 residues. With 9 bases clipped from V and 0 bases from J, the junction kept 5 bases outside the gene matches. The CDR3, as DNA: TGTGCCAGCGGGACAGGGTTCATGAACACTGAAGCTTTCTTT. Translating gives CASGTGFMNTEAFF.

This sequence joins TRBV24-1 and TRBJ2-1, with TRBD1 matching over 8 bases. The V gene's germline CDR1 is KGHDR and CDR2 SFDVKD. Unmatched junction bases numbered 7, after V lost 0 bases and J lost 7 bases. The CDR3 is 16 residues long. Here the CDR3 reads CATSDLQGAATNEQFF. For the CDR3, the DNA is TGTGCCACCAGTGATTTGCAGGGGGCCGCTACAAATGAGCAGTTCTTC.

The chain employs TRBV10-3 and TRBJ1-1; unclear D gene. Germline V CDR1 and CDR2: ENHRY, SYGVKD. This CDR3 comprises 12 residues. The V and J ends lost 0 bases and 5 bases respectively, with 4 bases between them. CDR3 DNA sequence: TGTGCCATCAGTGAGTCGAGTACTGAAGCTTTCTTT. Translating it yields CAISESSTEAFF.

This CDR3 is CASSLDGTGDKYYGYTF. The CDR3 DNA is TGTGCCAGCAGCTTAGATGGGACAGGGGATAAATACTATGGCTACACCTTC. The chain joins TRBV7-9 to TRBJ1-2; 10 nucleotides agree with TRBD1. Trimming took 1 base from V and 3 from J; bases not matched to a gene: 8. Per the germline V gene, CDR1 is SEHNR and CDR2 is FQNEAQ (reference sequence). This CDR3 has 17 amino acids.